The clone carrying this TCR beta chain was seen many times. This sample is drawn from a study of T-cell reconstitution after alpha-beta-depleted transplantation in children. Unique molecular identifiers tagged the TCRbeta library. TCRdb redid the calling of the PCR reads with MiXCR, one entry per CDR3 protein. The sample consists of approximately 250,000 distinct CDR3 sequences, roughly a tenth of them appearing once. The CDR3 consists of 18 residues. The V and J ends lost 0 bases and 2 bases, in that order; junction bases with no gene match: 11. CDR1 is SNHLY and CDR2 is FYNNEI in the germline V gene.

This chain uses TRBV2 with TRBJ1-1; TRBD1 matches at 8 bases. Sequenced material: PBMCs from the stem cell graft donor, taken from the stem cell graft. This sequence was found in a human donor who donated a stem cell graft to a child with SCID. In DNA form, the CDR3 reads TGTGCCAGCAGTGAAGCGCTTGTTTGGGACAGGAAAAACACTGAAGCTTTCTTT. Its protein is CASSEALVWDRKNTEAFF.